A selection of T cell receptor beta chains follows, all from one sample in a study of blood T cell repertoires in COVID-19. Sequencing used immunoSEQ multiplex PCR; TCRdb keeps in-frame clones, though not all of them. The sample holds 250,000 to 300,000 clones, almost 90% seen once. Input material: peripheral blood. All receptors derive from a woman under 40 with COVID-19, enrolled during active disease. Both conserved end residues are part of each CDR3. The D gene is left open where the match is weak. Not all rows give a size; the values are once, few, many and, for expanded clones, a class.

TRBJ2-2,.,TRBV3-1/TRBV3-2,TRBD2,TGTGCCAGCAGCCAAGACCGAGCGGGGAGGGCCACCGGGGAGCTGTTTTTT,CASSQDRAGRATGELFF
TRBJ1-5,.,TRBV4-1,.,TGCGCCAGCAGCCACCTAATCGGGAATCAGCCCCAGCATTTT,CASSHLIGNQPQHF
TRBJ2-2,.,TRBV20-1,.,TGCAGTGCTAGTGGCGGGGTCGACACCGGGGAGCTGTTTTTT,CSASGGVDTGELFF
TRBJ2-1,once,TRBV7-9,TRBD2,TGTGCCAGCAGCGGACTAGCGGGCATAAATGAGCAGTTCTTC,CASSGLAGINEQFF
TRBJ1-6,.,TRBV28,TRBD1,TGTGCCAGCAGTTCACCGGGACAGGGGGCTTCACCCCTCCACTTT,CASSSPGQGASPLHF
TRBJ2-7,.,TRBV28,.,TGTGCCAGCAGTTCCCCACCCGGTACCTACGAGCAGTACTTC,CASSSPPGTYEQYF
TRBJ1-4,.,TRBV10-2,TRBD1,TGCGCCAGCAGTGAGTCGAGACAGGGGGCGGGAAAACTGTTTTTT,CASSESRQGAGKLFF
TRBJ1-4,.,TRBV4-1,TRBD1,TGCGCCAGCAGCCTAAAAGGGGGCGAAGGCGAAAAACTGTTTTTT,CASSLKGGEGEKLFF
TRBJ2-2,.,TRBV2,.,TGTGCCAGCAGTATACAGGTGTCCGCCGGGGAGCTGTTTTTT,CASSIQVSAGELFF
TRBJ2-1,.,TRBV5-1,TRBD1,TGCGCCAGCAGCTCATCGCCGACAGGGAGCTCCTACAATGAGCAGTTCTTC,CASSSSPTGSSYNEQFF
TRBJ1-2,.,TRBV12-2,.,TGTGCAAGTCGTTCCCCGGGTCAGGGATATGGCTACACCTTC,CASRSPGQGYGYTF
TRBJ1-2,.,TRBV10-3,TRBD1,TGTGCCATCAGTGAGGGGACAGGCTTCTATGGCTACACCTTC,CAISEGTGFYGYTF
TRBJ2-5,once,TRBV7-2,.,TGTGCCAGCAGCTTTCAAGACAGTACCCAGTACTTC,CASSFQDSTQYF
TRBJ2-1,.,TRBV12-3/TRBV12-4,.,TGTGCCAGCAGTTTACTAGACGAGCAGTTCTTC,CASSLLDEQFF
TRBJ2-1,.,TRBV11-3,TRBD2,TGTGCCAGCAGCTTTGGGACTAGCGCACACAATGAGCAGTTCTTC,CASSFGTSAHNEQFF
TRBJ1-3,.,TRBV7-6,.,TGTGCCAGCAGCTTAGTCAGCGCTTCTGGAAACACCATATATTTT,CASSLVSASGNTIYF
TRBJ2-1,once,TRBV19,TRBD2,TGTGCCAGTAGTATGGGACTAGCGGGTTACAATGAGCAGTTCTTC,CASSMGLAGYNEQFF
TRBJ2-7,.,TRBV28,.,TGTGCCAGCAGTTTCCGTTCTAGCACCTACGAGCAGTACTTC,CASSFRSSTYEQYF
TRBJ2-6,.,TRBV5-1,TRBD1,TGCGCCAGCAGACCGGGGACAGGGGGCTTTGGGGCCAACGTCCTGACTTTC,CASRPGTGGFGANVLTF
TRBJ2-3,once,TRBV7-2,.,TGTGCCAGCAGCTTATTCGCAGATACGCAGTATTTT,CASSLFADTQYF
TRBJ2-7,.,TRBV30,.,TGTGCCTGGAGGGATACAGGGCACTACTACGAGCAGTACTTC,CAWRDTGHYYEQYF
TRBJ1-2,.,TRBV29-1,TRBD1,TGCAGCGTCCAGACAGGGGTTAGTGGCTACACCTTC,CSVQTGVSGYTF
TRBJ1-1,.,TRBV29-1,TRBD1,TGCAGCGTTGAAGGTTGGGGACAGGACACTGAAGCTTTCTTT,CSVEGWGQDTEAFF
TRBJ2-2,.,TRBV11-1,TRBD2,TGTGCCAGCAACCCGGGGGGACCTTCTAACACCGGGGAGCTGTTTTTT,CASNPGGPSNTGELFF
TRBJ2-1,.,TRBV11-1,TRBD2,TGTGCCAGCAGCTTAGGTCGGGAGGGAAACTACAATGAGCAGTTCTTC,CASSLGREGNYNEQFF
TRBJ2-2,.,TRBV3-1/TRBV3-2,.,TGTGCCAGCAGCGCTACCTCCGGACTCCGAAACACCGGGGAGCTGTTTTTT,CASSATSGLRNTGELFF
TRBJ2-2,.,TRBV3-1/TRBV3-2,TRBD1,TGTGCCAGCAGCCAAGATTCAACAGGGGGGAACACCGGGGAGCTGTTTTTT,CASSQDSTGGNTGELFF
TRBJ2-5,.,TRBV24-1,TRBD2,TGTGCCACCAGTGGGTTTCTAGCGGGAGGGCCAGAGACCCAGTACTTC,CATSGFLAGGPETQYF